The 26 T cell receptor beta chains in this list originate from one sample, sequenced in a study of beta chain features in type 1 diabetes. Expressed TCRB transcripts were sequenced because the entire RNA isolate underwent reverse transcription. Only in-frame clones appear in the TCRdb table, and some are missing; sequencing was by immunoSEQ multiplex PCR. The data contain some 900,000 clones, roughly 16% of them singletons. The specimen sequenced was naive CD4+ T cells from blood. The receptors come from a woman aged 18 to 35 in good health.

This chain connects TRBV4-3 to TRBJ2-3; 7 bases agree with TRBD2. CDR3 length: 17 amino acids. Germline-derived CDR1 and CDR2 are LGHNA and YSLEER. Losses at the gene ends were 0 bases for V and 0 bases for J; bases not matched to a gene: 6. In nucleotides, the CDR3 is TGCGCCAGCAGCCAAGATCCCGAGGGAGGGAGCACAGATACGCAGTATTTT. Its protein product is CASSQDPEGGSTDTQYF.

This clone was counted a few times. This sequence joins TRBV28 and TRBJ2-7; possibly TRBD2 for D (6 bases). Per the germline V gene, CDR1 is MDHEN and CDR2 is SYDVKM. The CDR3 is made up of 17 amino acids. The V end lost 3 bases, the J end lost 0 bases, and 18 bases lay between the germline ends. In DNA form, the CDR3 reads TGTGCCAGCAGTTTCGGGAGACTGGACTCCTTCTCCTACGAGCAGTACTTC. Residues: CASSFGRLDSFSYEQYF.

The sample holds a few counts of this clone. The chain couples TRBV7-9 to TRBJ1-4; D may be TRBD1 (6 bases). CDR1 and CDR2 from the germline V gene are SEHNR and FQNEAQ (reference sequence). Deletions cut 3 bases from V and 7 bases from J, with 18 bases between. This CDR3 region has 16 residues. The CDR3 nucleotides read TGTGCCAGCAGCTTGGGTTTGGGGGGCACTGGTGAAAAACTGTTTTTT. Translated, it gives CASSLGLGGTGEKLFF.

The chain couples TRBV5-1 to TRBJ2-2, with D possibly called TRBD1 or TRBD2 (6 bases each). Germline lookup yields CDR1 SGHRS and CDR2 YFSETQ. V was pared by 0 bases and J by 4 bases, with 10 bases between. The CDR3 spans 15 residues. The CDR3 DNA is TGCGCCAGCAGCTTGGATCCGGGGGCCACCGGGGAGCTGTTTTTT. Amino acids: CASSLDPGATGELFF.

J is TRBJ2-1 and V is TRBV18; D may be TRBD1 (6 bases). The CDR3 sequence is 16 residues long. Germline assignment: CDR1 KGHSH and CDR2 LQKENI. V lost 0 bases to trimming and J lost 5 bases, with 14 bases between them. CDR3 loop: CASSPPTGTHNNEQFF. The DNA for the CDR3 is TGTGCCAGCTCACCACCGACGGGGACACATAACAATGAGCAGTTCTTC.

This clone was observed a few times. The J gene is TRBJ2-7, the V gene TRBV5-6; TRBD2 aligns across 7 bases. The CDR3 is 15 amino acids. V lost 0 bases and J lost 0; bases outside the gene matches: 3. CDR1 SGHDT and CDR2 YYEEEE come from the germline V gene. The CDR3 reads CASSLGAGVSYEQYF. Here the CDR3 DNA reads TGTGCCAGCAGCTTGGGGGCGGGAGTCTCCTACGAGCAGTACTTC.

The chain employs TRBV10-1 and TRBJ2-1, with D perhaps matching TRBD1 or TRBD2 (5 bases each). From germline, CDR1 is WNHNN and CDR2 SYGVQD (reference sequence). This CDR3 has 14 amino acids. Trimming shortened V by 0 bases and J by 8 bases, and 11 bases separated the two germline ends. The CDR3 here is CASSESRGYHEQFF. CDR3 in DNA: TGCGCCAGCAGTGAGTCGAGGGGTTACCATGAGCAGTTCTTC.

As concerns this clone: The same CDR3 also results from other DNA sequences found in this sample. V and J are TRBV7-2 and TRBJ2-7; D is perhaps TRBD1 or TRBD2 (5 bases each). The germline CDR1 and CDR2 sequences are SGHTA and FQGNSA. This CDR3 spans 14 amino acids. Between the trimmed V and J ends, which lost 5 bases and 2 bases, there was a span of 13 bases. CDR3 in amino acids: CASSPGGGPYEQYF. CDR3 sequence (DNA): TGTGCCAGCAGCCCAGGTGGGGGTCCCTACGAGCAGTACTTC.

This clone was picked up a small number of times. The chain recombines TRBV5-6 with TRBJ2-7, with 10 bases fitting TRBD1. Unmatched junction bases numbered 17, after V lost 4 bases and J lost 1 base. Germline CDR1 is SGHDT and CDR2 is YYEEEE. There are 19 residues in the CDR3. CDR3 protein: CASSPNPGQGLLKSYEQYF. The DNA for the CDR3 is TGTGCCAGCAGCCCCAATCCGGGACAGGGGCTACTCAAATCCTACGAGCAGTACTTC.

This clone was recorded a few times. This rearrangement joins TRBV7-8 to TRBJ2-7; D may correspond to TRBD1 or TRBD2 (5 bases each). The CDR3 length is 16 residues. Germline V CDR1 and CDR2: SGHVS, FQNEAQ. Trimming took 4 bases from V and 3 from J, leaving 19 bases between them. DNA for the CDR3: TGTGCCAGCAGCTCCTCGGGGACCCGATCCTTCTACGAGCAGTACTTC. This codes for CASSSSGTRSFYEQYF. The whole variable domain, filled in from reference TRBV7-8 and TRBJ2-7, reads GAGVSQSPRYKVAKRGQDVALRCDPISGHVSLFWYQQALGQGPEFLTYFQNEAQLDKSGLPSDRFFAERPEGSVSTLKIQRTQQEDSAVYLCASSSSGTRSFYEQYFGPGTRLTVT.

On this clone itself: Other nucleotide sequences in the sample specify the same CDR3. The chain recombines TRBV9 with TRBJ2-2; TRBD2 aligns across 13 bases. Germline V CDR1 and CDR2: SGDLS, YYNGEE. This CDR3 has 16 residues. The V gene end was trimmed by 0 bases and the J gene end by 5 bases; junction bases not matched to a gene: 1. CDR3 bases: TGTGCCAGCAGCGTAGGACTAGCGGGAGGAACCGGGGAGCTGTTTTTT. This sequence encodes CASSVGLAGGTGELFF.

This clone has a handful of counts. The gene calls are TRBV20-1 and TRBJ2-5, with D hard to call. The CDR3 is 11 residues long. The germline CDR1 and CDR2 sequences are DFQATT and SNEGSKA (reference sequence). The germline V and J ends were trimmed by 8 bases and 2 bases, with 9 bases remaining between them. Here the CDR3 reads CSFNSQETQYF. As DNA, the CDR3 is TGCAGTTTCAATTCTCAAGAGACCCAGTACTTC.

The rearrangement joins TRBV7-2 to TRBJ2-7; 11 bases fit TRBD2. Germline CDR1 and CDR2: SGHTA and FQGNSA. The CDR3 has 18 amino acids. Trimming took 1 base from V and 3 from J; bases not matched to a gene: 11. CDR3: CASSLDHRSSGRYYEQYF. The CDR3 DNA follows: TGTGCCAGCAGCTTAGATCATCGGTCTAGCGGGAGGTACTACGAGCAGTACTTC.

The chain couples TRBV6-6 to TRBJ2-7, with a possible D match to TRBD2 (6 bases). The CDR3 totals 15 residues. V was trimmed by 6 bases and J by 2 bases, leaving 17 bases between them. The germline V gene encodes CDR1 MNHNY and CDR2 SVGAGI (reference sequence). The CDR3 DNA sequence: TGTGCCAGCAGCCCCCGGGATAGCGGAACCTACGAGCAGTACTTC. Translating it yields CASSPRDSGTYEQYF.

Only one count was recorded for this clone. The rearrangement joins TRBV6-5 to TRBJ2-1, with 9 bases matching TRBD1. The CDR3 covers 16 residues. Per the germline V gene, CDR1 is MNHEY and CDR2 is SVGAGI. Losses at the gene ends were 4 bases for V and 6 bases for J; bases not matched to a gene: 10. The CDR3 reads CASSSPRGTGTNEQFF. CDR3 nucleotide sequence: TGTGCCAGCAGTTCACCGAGGGGGACAGGGACCAATGAGCAGTTCTTC.

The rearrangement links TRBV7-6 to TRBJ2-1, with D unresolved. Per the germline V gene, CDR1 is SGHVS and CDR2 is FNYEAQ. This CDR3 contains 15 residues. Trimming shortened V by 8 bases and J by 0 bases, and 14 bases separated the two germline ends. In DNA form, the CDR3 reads TGTGCCAGCCATCACTTAGCCGACTCCTACAATGAGCAGTTCTTC. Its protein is CASHHLADSYNEQFF.

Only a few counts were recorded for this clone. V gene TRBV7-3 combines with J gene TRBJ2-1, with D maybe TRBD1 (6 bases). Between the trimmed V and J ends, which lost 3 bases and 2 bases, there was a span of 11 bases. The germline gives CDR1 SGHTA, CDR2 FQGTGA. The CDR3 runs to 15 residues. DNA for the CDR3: TGTGCCAGCAGCTTTGACAGGAGCCCCTACAATGAGCAGTTCTTC. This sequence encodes CASSFDRSPYNEQFF.

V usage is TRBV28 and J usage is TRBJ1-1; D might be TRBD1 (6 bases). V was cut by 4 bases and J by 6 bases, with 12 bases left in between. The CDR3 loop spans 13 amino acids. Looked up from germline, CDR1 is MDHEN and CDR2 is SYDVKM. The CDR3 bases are TGTGCCAGCAGTTATACAGGGACGTCTGAAGCTTTCTTT. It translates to CASSYTGTSEAFF.

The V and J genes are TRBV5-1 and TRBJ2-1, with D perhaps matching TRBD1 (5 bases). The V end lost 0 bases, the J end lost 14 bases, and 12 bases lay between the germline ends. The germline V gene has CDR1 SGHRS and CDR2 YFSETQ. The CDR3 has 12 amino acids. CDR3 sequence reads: CASSLESQGKFF. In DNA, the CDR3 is TGCGCCAGCAGCTTGGAATCGCAGGGAAAGTTCTTC.

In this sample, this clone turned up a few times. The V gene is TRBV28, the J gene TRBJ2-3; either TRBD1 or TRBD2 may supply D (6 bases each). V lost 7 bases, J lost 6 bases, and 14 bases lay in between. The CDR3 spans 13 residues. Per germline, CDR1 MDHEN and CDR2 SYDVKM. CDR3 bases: TGTGCCAGCACCACGGGGGCAAGGGATACGCAGTATTTT. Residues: CASTTGARDTQYF.

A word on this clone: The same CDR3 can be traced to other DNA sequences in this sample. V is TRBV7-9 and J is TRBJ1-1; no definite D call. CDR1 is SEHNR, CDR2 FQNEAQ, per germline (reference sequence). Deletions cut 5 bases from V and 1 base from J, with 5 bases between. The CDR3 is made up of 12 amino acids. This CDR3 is CASSPENTEAFF. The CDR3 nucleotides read TGTGCCAGCAGCCCAGAGAACACTGAAGCTTTCTTT.

CDR3 bases: TGTGCCAGCAGCTTTTTCGGAGCGGGAGGGGTGAACATTCAGTACTTC. Translating it yields CASSFFGAGGVNIQYF. The V call is TRBV5-6, the J call TRBJ2-4; 10 bases map to TRBD2. V dropped 2 bases and J dropped 7; count of bases not matched to a gene: 9. Germline V CDR1 and CDR2: SGHDT, YYEEEE. The CDR3 covers 16 residues.

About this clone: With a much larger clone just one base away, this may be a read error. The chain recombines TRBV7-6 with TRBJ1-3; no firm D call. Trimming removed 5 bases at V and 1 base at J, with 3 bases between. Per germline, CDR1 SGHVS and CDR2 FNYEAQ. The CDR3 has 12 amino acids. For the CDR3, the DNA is TGTGCCAGCAGCCCTTCTGGAAACACCATATATTTT. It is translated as CASSPSGNTIYF.

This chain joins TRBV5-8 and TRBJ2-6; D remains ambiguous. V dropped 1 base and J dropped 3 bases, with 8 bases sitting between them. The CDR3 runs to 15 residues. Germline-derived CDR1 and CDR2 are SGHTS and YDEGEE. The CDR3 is CASSLLVSGANVLTF. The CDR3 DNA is TGTGCCAGCAGCTTGTTAGTTAGTGGGGCCAACGTCCTGACTTTC.

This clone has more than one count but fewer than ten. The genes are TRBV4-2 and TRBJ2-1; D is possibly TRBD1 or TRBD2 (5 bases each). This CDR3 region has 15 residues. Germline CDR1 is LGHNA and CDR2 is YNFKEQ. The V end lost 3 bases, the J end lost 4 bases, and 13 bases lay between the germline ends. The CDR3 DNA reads TGTGCCAGCAGCCACCGGGACCTCTCATACAATGAGCAGTTCTTC. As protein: CASSHRDLSYNEQFF.

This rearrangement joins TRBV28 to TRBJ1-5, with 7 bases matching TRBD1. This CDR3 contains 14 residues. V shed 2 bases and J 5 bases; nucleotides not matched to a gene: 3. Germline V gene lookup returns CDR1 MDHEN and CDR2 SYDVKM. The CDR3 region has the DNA TGTGCCAGCAGTTTACGACAGGGATATCAGCCCCAGCATTTT. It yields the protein CASSLRQGYQPQHF.